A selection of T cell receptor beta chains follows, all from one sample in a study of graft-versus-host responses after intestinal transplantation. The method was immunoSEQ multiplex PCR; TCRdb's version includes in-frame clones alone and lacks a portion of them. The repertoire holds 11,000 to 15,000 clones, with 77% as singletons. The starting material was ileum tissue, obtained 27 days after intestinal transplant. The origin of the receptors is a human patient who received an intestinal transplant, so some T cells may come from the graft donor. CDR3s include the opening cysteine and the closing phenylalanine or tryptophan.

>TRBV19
CASSSGGAKNIQYF
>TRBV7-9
CAATGMNTEAFF
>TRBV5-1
CASSLQGADEKLFF
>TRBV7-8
CASSLGAGHYNEQFF
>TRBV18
CASSGGQGNSPLHF
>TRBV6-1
CASSDQLAGGTDTQYF
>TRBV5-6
CASSLVRALNTEAFF
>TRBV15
CATSRDWEGYTF
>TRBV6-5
CASRFRGRHTEAFF
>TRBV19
CASSISSNQPQHF
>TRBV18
CASSPPGRGSYNEQFF
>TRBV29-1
CSAQQSSGNTIYF
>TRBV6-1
CASSEGTALNTEAFF
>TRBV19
CASSIDLEPEGYGYTF
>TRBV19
CASSTGLAEYNEQFF
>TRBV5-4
CASSTDRVTNYGYTF
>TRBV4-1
CASSQGLVENQPQHF
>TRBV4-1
CASSQGTVSGGVSEKLFF
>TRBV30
CAWTSGGLQETQYF
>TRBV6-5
CASRPGQGNTIYF
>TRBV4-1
CASSSTGGFRNEQFF
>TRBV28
CASSQQGDGYTF
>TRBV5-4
CASSLGGQIGQPQHF
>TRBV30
CAWSPTSRFTDTQYF
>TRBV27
CASSLTGTSNTDTQYF
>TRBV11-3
CASSLAPRDEQFF
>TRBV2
CASSALTSGGAADTQYF
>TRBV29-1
CSVDPGQGSYGYTF
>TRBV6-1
CASPRDETDTEAFF
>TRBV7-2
CASSSVNTEAFF
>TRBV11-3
CASSSSVGSPLHF
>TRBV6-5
CASSQQGAGYTF
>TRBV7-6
CASSLMSSVNTGELFF
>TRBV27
CASSLSVGDTFNSPLHF
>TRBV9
CASSVGLSNTDTQYF
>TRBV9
CASSPTRVDTQYF
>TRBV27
CASRRPGQNSPLHF
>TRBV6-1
CASSESWLAHQETQYF
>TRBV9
CASSAATGGVTEAFF
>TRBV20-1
CSAPQAWTQYF
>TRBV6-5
CASSSRTGDEKLFF
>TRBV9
CASSGGGSSYNEQFF
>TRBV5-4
CASSYTGSSYNEQFF
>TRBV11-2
CASSPVEVGKSSTDTQYF
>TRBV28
CASTPLGLAGPDTQYF
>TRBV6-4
CASRPRTGWYQPQHF